This T cell receptor (beta chain) comes out of a study of T cell responses to AZD1222 COVID-19 vaccine. Turning to the study itself: Analyses pooled second doses at about 4 or about 12 weeks.

Study-level findings and limits: Two AZD1222 administrations were followed by greater Spike-specific TCR breadth and depth. Vaccine-associated CD4 TCRs ranged over spike, dominating at 160-218 and 743-854.

The CDR3 has 17 amino acids. Looked up from germline, CDR1 is KGHSH and CDR2 is LQKENI. V dropped 4 bases and J dropped 2; count of bases not matched to a gene: 10. In its sample, this clone was seen once. The antigen is not known. This table comes from immunoSEQ multiplex PCR, and its TCRdb copy is limited to in-frame clones, with some not included. The data contain some 120,000 clones, 85% to 90% of them singletons. Here the sequenced sample was peripheral blood, taken on day 0 of AZD1222 vaccination. The chain uses TRBV18 and TRBJ2-3; TRBD1 aligns across 9 bases. This TCR derives from an adult in good health. The CDR3 bases are TGTGCCAGCTCACTTCTGCTCGGGACAGGGCCCACAGATACGCAGTATTTT. This sequence encodes CASSLLLGTGPTDTQYF.